Listed below are T cell receptor beta chains from one sample, sequenced in a study of glioma-infiltrating T cells. TCRdb re-derived calls from the multiplex PCR reads in MiXCR, one entry per CDR3 protein. The sample holds more than 350,000 distinct CDR3 sequences, around 45% seen once. The source material was glioma tissue, nonneoplastic brain tissue, or PBMCs (not recorded which). These receptors were obtained from a human donor with low-grade glioma or glioblastoma, undergoing nonglioma brain surgery, or in good health (not recorded which). Both conserved end residues are part of each CDR3. Each record gives: V gene, J gene, clone size, D gene, CDR3 DNA, CDR3 protein. D genes are given only for firm matches. Clone size is not always given. Where it is, it says once, few, many or a class for expanded clones.

V: TRBV29-1
J: TRBJ1-2
size: NA
D: TRBD1
DNA: TGCAGCGTCGACCAGACAGGGAACTATGGCTACACCTTC
CDR3: CSVDQTGNYGYTF

V: TRBV7-2
J: TRBJ1-5
size: NA
D: TRBD1
DNA: TGTGCCAGCAGCTTAATGGGCAGGGGGACCAATCAGCCCCAGCATTTT
CDR3: CASSLMGRGTNQPQHF

V: TRBV25-1
J: TRBJ2-1
size: many
D: NA
DNA: TGTGCCAGCAGTGGGTTAGCAAGTGAGCAGTTCTTC
CDR3: CASSGLASEQFF

V: TRBV20-1
J: TRBJ1-2
size: few
D: NA
DNA: TGCAGTGCTACACCCTTAACAGGGAATTTAGGGAATGGCTACACCTTC
CDR3: CSATPLTGNLGNGYTF

V: TRBV4-1
J: TRBJ1-5
size: few
D: NA
DNA: TGCGCCAGCAGCCAAGATTGGGGAAGCAATCAGCCCCAGCATTTT
CDR3: CASSQDWGSNQPQHF

V: TRBV24-1
J: TRBJ2-7
size: few
D: NA
DNA: TGTGCCACCAGTGCCGCCAATTCCTACGAGCAGTACTTC
CDR3: CATSAANSYEQYF

V: TRBV24-1
J: TRBJ2-6
size: NA
D: NA
DNA: TGTGCCACCGAAGGGTCCTATAGAACGGGGGCCAACGTCCTGACTTTC
CDR3: CATEGSYRTGANVLTF

V: TRBV28
J: TRBJ2-7
size: NA
D: NA
DNA: TGTGCCAGCAGCTTTTCCCCTAACACAGGGAGCTCCTACGAGCAGTACTTC
CDR3: CASSFSPNTGSSYEQYF

V: TRBV11-2
J: TRBJ2-7
size: NA
D: NA
DNA: TGTGCCAGCAGCTTAGCCCTGGAGTCCGAGCAGTACTTC
CDR3: CASSLALESEQYF

V: TRBV4-1
J: TRBJ1-5
size: few
D: TRBD1
DNA: TGCGCCAGCAGCCTTTGGACAGGGAATAGCAATCAGCCCCAGCATTTT
CDR3: CASSLWTGNSNQPQHF

V: TRBV27
J: TRBJ2-2
size: few
D: NA
DNA: TGTGCCAGCAGCTCCGGGGGGAGACAGGGGACCGGGGAGCTGTTTTTT
CDR3: CASSSGGRQGTGELFF

V: TRBV4-1
J: TRBJ1-1
size: NA
D: NA
DNA: TGCGCCACCACAGACAGTGGGTACGCTTTCTTT
CDR3: CATTDSGYAFF